The subject of this entry is one T cell receptor (beta chain). Germline values: CDR1 SQVTM, CDR2 ANQGSEA. The CDR3 consists of 16 residues. The V segment lost 2 bases and the J segment 6 bases; nucleotides outside the gene matches: 12. Each replicate PCR on the sorted subsets used approximately 180 ng DNA (roughly 32,000 T cell genomes). Clones were read by immunoSEQ multiplex PCR, and TCRdb kept only the in-frame ones, dropping some. The sample holds 230,000 or so clones, about 65% seen once. This entry is derived from a study of shared clonotypes between healthy human individuals. The V gene is TRBV29-1, the J gene TRBJ2-7; 11 nucleotides align to TRBD2. Input material: memory CD4+ T cells sorted from blood. Subset here: CD45RA-negative fraction. This TCR was recovered from a man aged 30 to 45 in good health. The CDR3 coding sequence is TGCAGCGTTGAAACGGGGTTCGGTCTAGCGGGAGGCGAGCAGTACTTC. This sequence encodes CSVETGFGLAGGEQYF.